What follows are 11 T cell receptor beta chains derived from one specimen sequenced in a study of OX40 agonist ivuxolimab in advanced cancers. Produced via immunoSEQ multiplex PCR; TCRdb's table is partial and in-frame only. The table lists about 50,000 clones, around 80% of them singletons, with about 7.2% in the top ten. The specimen was CD4+ or CD8+ T cells sorted from blood, collected in a trial of the OX40 agonist ivuxolimab. Every receptor here comes from an adult with an advanced solid tumor such as melanoma, head and neck, liver or kidney cancer.

The chain links TRBV6-5 to TRBJ1-2, with D possibly matching TRBD1 (5 bases). The ends were cut back, 5 bases at V and 5 bases at J, with 15 bases in the middle. Germline V lookup: CDR1 MNHEY, CDR2 SVGAGI. This CDR3 is 14 amino acids long. As DNA, the CDR3 is TGTGCCAGCAGTAGATCCCGACGGGGGTATGGCTACACCTTC. Translating it yields CASSRSRRGYGYTF.

This clone was counted a single time. This chain connects TRBV14 to TRBJ2-1; D perhaps matches TRBD2 (6 bases). V lost 0 bases to trimming and J lost 0 bases, with 15 bases between them. The CDR3 contains 18 residues. Germline CDR1 SGHDN, CDR2 FVKESK. The CDR3 nucleotides are TGTGCCAGCAGCCAAGAAAGGAGGGAGAGGGCCTCCTACAATGAGCAGTTCTTC. Protein product: CASSQERRERASYNEQFF.

The V and J genes are TRBV7-2 and TRBJ2-3; 8 positions match TRBD1. The CDR3 covers 16 residues. With 1 base clipped from V and 4 bases from J, the junction kept 7 bases outside the gene matches. CDR1 is SGHTA and CDR2 is FQGNSA in the germline V gene. The CDR3 coding sequence is TGTGCCAGCAGCTTAGTTGCAGGGGGCGAGGCAGATACGCAGTATTTT. It specifies CASSLVAGGEADTQYF.

The chain has TRBV30 and TRBJ2-5, with D perhaps TRBD2 (5 bases). V was cut by 0 bases and J by 5 bases, with 13 bases left in between. The CDR3 totals 14 residues. Germline V gene sequence: CDR1 GTSNPN, CDR2 SVGIG (reference sequence). The CDR3 coding sequence is TGTGCCTGGAGTGTACCGAGGGTAGGGGAGACCCAGTACTTC. It encodes CAWSVPRVGETQYF.

This chain uses TRBV18 with TRBJ2-1; 10 nucleotides match TRBD2. Germline trimming cut 4 bases from V and 5 bases from J; bases unmatched to any gene: 11. The germline V gene encodes CDR1 KGHSH and CDR2 LQKENI. The CDR3 runs to 17 residues. The CDR3 loop is CASSLETSGYSNNEQFF. The CDR3 DNA follows: TGTGCCAGCTCACTCGAGACTAGCGGGTATAGTAACAATGAGCAGTTCTTC.

This clone was detected only a few times. This rearrangement joins TRBV14 to TRBJ2-7; D is perhaps TRBD1 or TRBD2 (5 bases each). This CDR3 contains 14 residues. The germline CDR1 and CDR2 sequences are SGHDN and FVKESK. V dropped 4 bases and J dropped 4 bases, with 14 bases sitting between them. CDR3 DNA sequence: TGTGCCAGCAGCCCAAGAGGGGAAGGTTACGAGCAGTACTTC. Protein product: CASSPRGEGYEQYF.

The CDR3 DNA follows: TGCAGCGTTGAAGATCTCCAGGGTTTAACGCACAATGGCTACACCTTC. It yields the protein CSVEDLQGLTHNGYTF. The rearrangement joins TRBV29-1 to TRBJ1-2, with a possible D match to TRBD1 (5 bases). This CDR3 has 16 amino acids. Trimming shortened V by 0 bases and J by 6 bases, and 20 bases separated the two germline ends. The germline CDR1 and CDR2 sequences are SQVTM and ANQGSEA.

The chain has TRBV5-1 and TRBJ2-3, with 12 bases lining up with TRBD2. The CDR3 spans 15 residues. Germline V gene sequence: CDR1 SGHRS, CDR2 YFSETQ. Unmatched junction bases numbered 3, after V lost 4 bases and J lost 3 bases. The CDR3 here is CASSPGTSGTDTQYF. CDR3 nucleotide sequence: TGCGCCAGCAGCCCGGGGACTAGCGGGACAGATACGCAGTATTTT. Supplemented by reference TRBV5-1 and TRBJ2-3, the full variable domain reads KAGVTQTPRYLIKTRGQQVTLSCSPISGHRSVSWYQQTPGQGLQFLFEYFSETQRNKGNFPGRFSGRQFSNSRSEMNVSTLELGDSALYLCASSPGTSGTDTQYFGPGTRLTVL.

The chain links TRBV9 to TRBJ2-2; TRBD2 is a possible D gene (5 bases). The V end lost 0 bases, the J end lost 7 bases, and 10 bases lay between the germline ends. Germline V gene data show CDR1 as SGDLS and CDR2 as YYNGEE. The CDR3 loop spans 14 amino acids. The CDR3 here is CASSVVGRGGELFF. The CDR3 coding sequence is TGTGCCAGCAGCGTAGTTGGACGGGGCGGGGAGCTGTTTTTT.

As concerns this clone: Other DNA sequences within the sample encode an identical CDR3. V is TRBV19 and J is TRBJ1-5, with unresolved D. Germline V gene data show CDR1 as LNHDA and CDR2 as SQIVND (reference sequence). The CDR3 has 12 amino acids. The germline V and J ends were trimmed by 5 bases and 1 base, with 3 bases remaining between them. The CDR3 loop is CASSGSNQPQHF. The CDR3 nucleotides are TGTGCCAGTAGTGGGAGCAATCAGCCCCAGCATTTT.

The chain is built from TRBV5-6 and TRBJ2-3, with D possibly matching TRBD2 (6 bases). Germline CDR1 SGHDT, CDR2 YYEEEE. V was clipped by 5 bases and J by 2 bases, with 18 bases between them. The CDR3 extends over 16 amino acids. The CDR3 loop is CASRWVAGLSTDTQYF. CDR3 coding DNA: TGTGCCAGCAGATGGGTCGCGGGGTTGTCCACAGATACGCAGTATTTT. The full variable domain, with the rest looked up from reference TRBV5-6 and TRBJ2-3, is DAGVTQSPTHLIKTRGQQVTLRCSPKSGHDTVSWYQQALGQGPQFIFQYYEEEERQRGNFPDRFSGHQFPNYSSELNVNALLLGDSALYLCASRWVAGLSTDTQYFGPGTRLTVL.